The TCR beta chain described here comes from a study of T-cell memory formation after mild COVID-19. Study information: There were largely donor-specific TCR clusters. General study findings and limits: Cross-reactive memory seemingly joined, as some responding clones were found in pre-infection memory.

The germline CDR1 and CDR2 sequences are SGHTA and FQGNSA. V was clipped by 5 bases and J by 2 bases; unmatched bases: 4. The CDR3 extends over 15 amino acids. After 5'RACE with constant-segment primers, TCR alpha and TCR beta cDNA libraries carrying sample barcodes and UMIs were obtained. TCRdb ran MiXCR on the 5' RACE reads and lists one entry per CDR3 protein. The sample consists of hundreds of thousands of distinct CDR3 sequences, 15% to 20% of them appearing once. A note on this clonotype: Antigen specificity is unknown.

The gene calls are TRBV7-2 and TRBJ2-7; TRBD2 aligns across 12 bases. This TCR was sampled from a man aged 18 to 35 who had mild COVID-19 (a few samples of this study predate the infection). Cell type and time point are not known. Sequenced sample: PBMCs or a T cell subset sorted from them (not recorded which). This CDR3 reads CASSDGLAGPYEQYF. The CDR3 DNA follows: TGTGCCAGCAGCGACGGACTAGCGGGGCCCTACGAGCAGTACTTC. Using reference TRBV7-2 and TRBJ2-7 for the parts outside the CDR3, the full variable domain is GAGVSQSPSNKVTEKGKDVELRCDPISGHTALYWYRQSLGQGLEFLIYFQGNSAPDKSGLPSDRFSAERTGGSVSTLTIQRTQQEDSAVYLCASSDGLAGPYEQYFGPGTRLTVT.